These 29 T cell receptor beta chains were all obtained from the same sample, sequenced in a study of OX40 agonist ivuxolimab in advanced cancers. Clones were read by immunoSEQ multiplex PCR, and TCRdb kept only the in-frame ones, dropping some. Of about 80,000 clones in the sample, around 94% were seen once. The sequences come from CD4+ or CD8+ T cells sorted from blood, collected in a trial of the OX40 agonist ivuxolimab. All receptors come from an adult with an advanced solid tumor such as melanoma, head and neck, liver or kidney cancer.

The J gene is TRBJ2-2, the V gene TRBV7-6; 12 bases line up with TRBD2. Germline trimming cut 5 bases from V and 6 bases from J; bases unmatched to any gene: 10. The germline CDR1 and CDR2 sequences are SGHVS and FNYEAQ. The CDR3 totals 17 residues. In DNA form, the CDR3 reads TGTGCCAGCAGCGGAGGACTAGCGGGAATTCGATCCGGGGAGCTGTTTTTT. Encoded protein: CASSGGLAGIRSGELFF.

CDR3 coding DNA: TGCGCCAGCAGCCCGGGACTGAGACAAGAGACCCAGTACTTC. It specifies CASSPGLRQETQYF. The V gene is TRBV5-1, the J gene TRBJ2-5; a possible D gene is TRBD2 (6 bases). The V gene's germline CDR1 is SGHRS and CDR2 YFSETQ. This CDR3 is built from 14 residues. V dropped 4 bases and J dropped 2 bases, with 12 bases sitting between them.

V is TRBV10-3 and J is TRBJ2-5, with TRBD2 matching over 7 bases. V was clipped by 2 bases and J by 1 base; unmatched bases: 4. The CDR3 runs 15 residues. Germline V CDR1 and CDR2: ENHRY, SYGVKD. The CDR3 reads CAISEGDYPQETQYF. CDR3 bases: TGTGCCATCAGTGAGGGGGACTACCCCCAAGAGACCCAGTACTTC.

CDR3 sequence: CASSLAGSRGTDTQYF. The CDR3 bases are TGTGCCAGCAGTTTAGCCGGGAGTCGTGGCACAGATACGCAGTATTTT. The genes are TRBV28 and TRBJ2-3, with a tentative D call TRBD2 (6 bases). The CDR3 totals 16 residues. The ends were cut back, 2 bases at V and 1 base at J, with 13 bases in the middle. Germline V CDR1 and CDR2: MDHEN, SYDVKM.

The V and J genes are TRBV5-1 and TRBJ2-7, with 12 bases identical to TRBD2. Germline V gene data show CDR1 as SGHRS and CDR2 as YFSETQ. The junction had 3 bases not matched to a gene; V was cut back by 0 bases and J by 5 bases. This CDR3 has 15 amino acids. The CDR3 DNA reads TGCGCCAGCAGCTTGGGGCTAGCGGGAGGGAACGAGCAGTACTTC. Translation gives CASSLGLAGGNEQYF.

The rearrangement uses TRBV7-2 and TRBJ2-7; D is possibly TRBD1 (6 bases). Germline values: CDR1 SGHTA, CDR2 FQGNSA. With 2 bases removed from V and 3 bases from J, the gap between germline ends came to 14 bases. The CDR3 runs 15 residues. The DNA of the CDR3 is TGTGCCAGCAGCTTATCGGGACATCGCGGCTACGAGCAGTACTTC. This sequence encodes CASSLSGHRGYEQYF.

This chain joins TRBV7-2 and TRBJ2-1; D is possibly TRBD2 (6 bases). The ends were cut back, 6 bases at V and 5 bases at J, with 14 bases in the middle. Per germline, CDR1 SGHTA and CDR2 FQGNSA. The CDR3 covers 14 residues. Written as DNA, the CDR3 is TGTGCCAGCAGGGCGGGGCGGACTGACAATGAGCAGTTCTTC. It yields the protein CASRAGRTDNEQFF.

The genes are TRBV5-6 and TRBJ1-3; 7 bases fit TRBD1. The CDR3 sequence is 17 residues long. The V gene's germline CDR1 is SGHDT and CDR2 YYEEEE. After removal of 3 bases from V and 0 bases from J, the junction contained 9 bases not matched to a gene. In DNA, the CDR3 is TGTGCCAGCAGCTCCGACCGGGACAGCTACTCTGGAAACACCATATATTTT. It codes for CASSSDRDSYSGNTIYF.

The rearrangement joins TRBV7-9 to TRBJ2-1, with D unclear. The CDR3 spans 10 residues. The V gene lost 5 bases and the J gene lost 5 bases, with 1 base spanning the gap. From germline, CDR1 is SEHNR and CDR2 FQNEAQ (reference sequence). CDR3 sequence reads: CASSNNEQFF. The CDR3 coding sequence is TGTGCCAGCAGCAACAATGAGCAGTTCTTC. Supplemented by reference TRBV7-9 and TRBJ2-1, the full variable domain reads DTGVSQNPRHKITKRGQNVTFRCDPISEHNRLYWYRQTLGQGPEFLTYFQNEAQLEKSRLLSDRFSAERPKGSFSTLEIQRTEQGDSAMYLCASSNNEQFFGPGTRLTVL.

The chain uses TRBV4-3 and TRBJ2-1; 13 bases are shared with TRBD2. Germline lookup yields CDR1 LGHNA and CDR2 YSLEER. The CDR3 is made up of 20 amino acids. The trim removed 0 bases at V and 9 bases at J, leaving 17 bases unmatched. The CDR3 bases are TGCGCCAGCAGCCAAGATCTGGAGACTAGCGGGAGGCCCGGTCGGGGTGAGCAGTTCTTC. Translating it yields CASSQDLETSGRPGRGEQFF.

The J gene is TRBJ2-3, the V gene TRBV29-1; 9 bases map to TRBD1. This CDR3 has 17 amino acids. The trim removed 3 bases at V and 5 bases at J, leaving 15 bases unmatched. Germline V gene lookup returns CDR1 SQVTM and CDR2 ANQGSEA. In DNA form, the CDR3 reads TGCAGCGTTGAGCACACCCCCGGACAGGGGTTGGTAGATACGCAGTATTTT. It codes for CSVEHTPGQGLVDTQYF.

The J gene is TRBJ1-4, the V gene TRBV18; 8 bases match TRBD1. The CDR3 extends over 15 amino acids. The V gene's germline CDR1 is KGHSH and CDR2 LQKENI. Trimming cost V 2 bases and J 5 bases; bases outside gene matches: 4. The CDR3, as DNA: TGTGCCAGCTCACCATCCCAGGGGGCGAATGAAAAACTGTTTTTT. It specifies CASSPSQGANEKLFF.

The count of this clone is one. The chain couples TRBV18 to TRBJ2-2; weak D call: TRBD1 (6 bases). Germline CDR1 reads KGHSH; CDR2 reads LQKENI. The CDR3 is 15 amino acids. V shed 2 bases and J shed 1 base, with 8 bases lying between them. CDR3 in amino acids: CASSPGQLNTGELFF. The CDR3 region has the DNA TGTGCCAGCTCACCAGGACAGCTGAACACCGGGGAGCTGTTTTTT.

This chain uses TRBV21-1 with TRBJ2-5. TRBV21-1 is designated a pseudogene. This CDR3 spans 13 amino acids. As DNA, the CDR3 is TGTGCCAGCAGCACGATAAGTGAAGAGACCCAGTACTTC. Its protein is CASSTISEETQYF.

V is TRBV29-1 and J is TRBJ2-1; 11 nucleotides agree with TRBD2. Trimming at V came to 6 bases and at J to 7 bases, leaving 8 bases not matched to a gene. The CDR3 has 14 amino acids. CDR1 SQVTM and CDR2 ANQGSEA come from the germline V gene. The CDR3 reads CSVRDSGRANEQFF. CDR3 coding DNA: TGCAGCGTGCGGGATAGCGGGAGGGCGAATGAGCAGTTCTTC.

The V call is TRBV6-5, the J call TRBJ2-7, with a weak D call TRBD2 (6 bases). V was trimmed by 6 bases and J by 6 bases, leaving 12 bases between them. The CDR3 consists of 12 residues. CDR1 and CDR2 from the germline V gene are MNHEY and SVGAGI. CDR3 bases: TGTGCCAGCAGGAGATTGGAGGGCGAGCAGTACTTC. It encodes CASRRLEGEQYF.

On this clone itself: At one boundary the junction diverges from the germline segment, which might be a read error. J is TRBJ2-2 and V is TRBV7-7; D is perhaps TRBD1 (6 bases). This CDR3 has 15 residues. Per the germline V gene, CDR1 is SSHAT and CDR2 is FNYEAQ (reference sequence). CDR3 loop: CASSRTGKAGGELFF. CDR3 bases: TGTGCTAGCAGCCGAACAGGGAAGGCGGGCGGGGAGCTGTTTTTT. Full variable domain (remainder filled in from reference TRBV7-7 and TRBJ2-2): GAGVSQSPRYKVTKRGQDVTLRCDPISSHATLYWYQQALGQGPEFLTYFNYEAQPDKSGLPSDRFSAERPEGSISTLTIQRTEQRDSAMYRCASSRTGKAGGELFFGEGSRLTVL.

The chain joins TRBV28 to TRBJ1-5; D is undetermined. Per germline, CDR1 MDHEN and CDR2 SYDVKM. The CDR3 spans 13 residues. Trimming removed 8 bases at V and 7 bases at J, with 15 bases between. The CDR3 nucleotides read TGTGCCAGCGGCCCGGGAGGTAGACAGCCCCAGCATTTT. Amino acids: CASGPGGRQPQHF.

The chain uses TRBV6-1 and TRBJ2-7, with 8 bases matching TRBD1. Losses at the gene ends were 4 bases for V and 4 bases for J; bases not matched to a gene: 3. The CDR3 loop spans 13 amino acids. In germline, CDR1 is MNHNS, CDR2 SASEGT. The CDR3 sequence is CASSGDRTYEQYF. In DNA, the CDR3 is TGTGCCAGCAGTGGGGACAGGACTTACGAGCAGTACTTC.

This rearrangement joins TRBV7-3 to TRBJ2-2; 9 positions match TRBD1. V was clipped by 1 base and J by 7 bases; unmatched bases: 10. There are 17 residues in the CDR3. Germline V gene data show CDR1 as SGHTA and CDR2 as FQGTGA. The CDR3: CASSLNGPGQGFGELFF. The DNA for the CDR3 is TGTGCCAGCAGCTTAAATGGCCCCGGACAGGGGTTCGGGGAGCTGTTTTTT.

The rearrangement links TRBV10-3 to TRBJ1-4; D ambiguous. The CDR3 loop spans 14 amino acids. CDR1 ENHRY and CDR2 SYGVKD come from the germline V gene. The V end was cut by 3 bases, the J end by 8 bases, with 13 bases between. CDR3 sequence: CAISDGFVGEKLFF. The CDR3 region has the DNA TGTGCCATCAGTGACGGTTTTGTCGGGGAAAAACTGTTTTTT.

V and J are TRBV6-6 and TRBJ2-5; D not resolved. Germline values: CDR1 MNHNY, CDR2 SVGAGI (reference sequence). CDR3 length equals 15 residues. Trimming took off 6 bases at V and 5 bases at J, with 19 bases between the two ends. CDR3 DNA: TGTGCCAGCAGCCTACGGAGAAGGGTTTACGAGACCCAGTACTTC. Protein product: CASSLRRRVYETQYF.

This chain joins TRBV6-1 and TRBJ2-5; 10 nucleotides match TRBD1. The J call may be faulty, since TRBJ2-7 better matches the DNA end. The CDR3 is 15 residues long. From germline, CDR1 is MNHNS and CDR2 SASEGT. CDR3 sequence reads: CASSPRDRGFYEQYF. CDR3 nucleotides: TGTGCCAGCAGTCCCCGGGACAGGGGTTTTTACGAGCAGTACTTC.

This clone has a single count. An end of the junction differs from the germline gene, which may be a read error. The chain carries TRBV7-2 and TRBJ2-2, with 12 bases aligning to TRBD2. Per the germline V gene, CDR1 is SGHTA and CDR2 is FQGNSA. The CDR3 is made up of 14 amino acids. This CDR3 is CASSLAGGGGELFF. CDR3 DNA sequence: TGTGCCAGCAGCCTAGCGGGAGGGGGCGGGGAGCTGTTTTTT.

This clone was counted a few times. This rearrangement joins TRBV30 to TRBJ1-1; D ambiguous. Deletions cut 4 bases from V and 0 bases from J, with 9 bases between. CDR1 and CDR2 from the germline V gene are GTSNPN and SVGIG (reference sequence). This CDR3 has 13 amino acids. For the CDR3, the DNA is TGTGCCTGGAATGTGGGGTTGAACACTGAAGCTTTCTTT. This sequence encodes CAWNVGLNTEAFF.

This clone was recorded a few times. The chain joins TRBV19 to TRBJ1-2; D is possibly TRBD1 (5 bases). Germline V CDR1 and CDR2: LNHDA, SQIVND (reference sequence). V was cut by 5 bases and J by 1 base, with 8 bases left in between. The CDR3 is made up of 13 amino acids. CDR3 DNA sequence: TGTGCCAGTAGTTTCGGACATAACTATGGCTACACCTTC. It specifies CASSFGHNYGYTF.

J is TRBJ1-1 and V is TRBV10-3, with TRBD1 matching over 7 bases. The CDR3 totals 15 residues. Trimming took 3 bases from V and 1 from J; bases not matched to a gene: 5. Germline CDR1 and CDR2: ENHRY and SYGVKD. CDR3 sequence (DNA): TGTGCCATCAGTGACAGACAGGGCCCGAACACTGAAGCTTTCTTT. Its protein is CAISDRQGPNTEAFF.

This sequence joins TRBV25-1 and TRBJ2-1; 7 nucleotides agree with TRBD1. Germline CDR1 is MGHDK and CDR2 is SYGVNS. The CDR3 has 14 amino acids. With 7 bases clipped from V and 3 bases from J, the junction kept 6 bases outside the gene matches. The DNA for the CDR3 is TGTGCCAGCACCACGGGACAGAGCTACAATGAGCAGTTCTTC. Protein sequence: CASTTGQSYNEQFF.

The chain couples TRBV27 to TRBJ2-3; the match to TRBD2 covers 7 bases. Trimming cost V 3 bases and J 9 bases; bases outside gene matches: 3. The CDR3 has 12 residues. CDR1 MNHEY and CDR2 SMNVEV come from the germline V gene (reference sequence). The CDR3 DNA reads TGTGCCAGCAGTTTCTTCGGGGGGACGCAGTATTTT. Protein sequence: CASSFFGGTQYF.